This record looks at one TCR beta chain sequence and its context. Its antigen is unknown. A single record per CDR3 protein comes from TCRdb applying MiXCR to the 5' RACE reads. The sample comprises hundreds of thousands of distinct CDR3 sequences, 7% to 10% of which are singletons, and 4.5% to 5% rests with the top ten. This record comes from a study of CD8 T cells in ankylosing spondylitis. The CDR3 totals 12 residues. Germline V gene data show CDR1 as SGHVS and CDR2 as FQNEAQ. The germline V and J ends were trimmed by 5 bases and 2 bases, with 7 bases remaining between them. Findings and caveats of the study: There was a TCR beta motif, made of several highly homologous variants, that appeared characteristic of ankylosing spondylitis blood.

The sequence came from a female donor with ankylosing spondylitis or in good health (not recorded which). Input material: blood, either unsorted or a sorted T cell fraction (not recorded which). The J gene is TRBJ2-7, the V gene TRBV7-8; D unresolved. The CDR3 loop is CASSPNPYEQYF. The CDR3 coding sequence is TGTGCCAGCAGCCCGAACCCCTACGAGCAGTACTTC.